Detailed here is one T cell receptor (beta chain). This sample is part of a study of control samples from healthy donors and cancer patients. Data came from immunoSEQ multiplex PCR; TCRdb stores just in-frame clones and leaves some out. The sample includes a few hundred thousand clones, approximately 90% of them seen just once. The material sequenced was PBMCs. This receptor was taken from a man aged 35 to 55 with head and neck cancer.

The CDR3 coding sequence is TGTGCCAGTTCTGAATTTTACTCTGGGGCCAACGTCCTGACTTTC. This sequence encodes CASSEFYSGANVLTF. This chain links TRBV28 with TRBJ2-6; the D is unclear. This CDR3 has 15 residues. Trimming removed 9 bases from V and 0 bases from J, with 12 bases in between. Looked up from germline, CDR1 is MDHEN and CDR2 is SYDVKM. The entire variable domain, with the rest obtained from reference TRBV28 and TRBJ2-6, is as follows: DVKVTQSSRYLVKRTGEKVFLECVQDMDHENMFWYRQDPGLGLRLIYFSYDVKMKEKGDIPEGYSVSREKKERFSLILESASTNQTSMYLCASSEFYSGANVLTFGAGSRLTVL.